This TCR beta chain was found in a study of OX40 agonist ivuxolimab in advanced cancers. Study-wide context: Every 2 weeks, patients received ivuxolimab intravenously, dosed at 0.01 to 10 mg/kg. Study-level findings and limits: The mean number of expanded clones was higher in CD8+ T cells than in CD4+.

As concerns this clone: Its antigen is unidentified.

V shed 6 bases, J shed 6 bases, and the junction held 9 bases outside the gene matches. The CDR3 length is 15 residues. The germline V gene has CDR1 KGHSH and CDR2 LQKENI. Only in-frame clones appear in the TCRdb table, and some are missing; sequencing was by immunoSEQ multiplex PCR. The repertoire holds about 64,000 clones, with less than 95% as singletons. This clonotype was obtained from an adult with an advanced solid tumor such as melanoma, head and neck, liver or kidney cancer. The chain has TRBV18 and TRBJ2-2; 8 positions agree with TRBD2. The sample in question was CD4+ or CD8+ T cells sorted from blood, obtained in a trial of the OX40 agonist ivuxolimab. The CDR3 nucleotides read TGTGCCAGCTCCCCGGCTAGCGGGCCTCCCGGGGAGCTGTTTTTT. It is translated as CASSPASGPPGELFF. The whole variable domain, filled in from reference TRBV18 and TRBJ2-2, reads NAGVMQNPRHLVRRRGQEARLRCSPMKGHSHVYWYRQLPEEGLKFMVYLQKENIIDESGMPKERFSAEFPKEGPSILRIQQVVRGDSAAYFCASSPASGPPGELFFGEGSRLTVL.